Each of the 29 T cell receptor beta chains below was sequenced from the same sample in a study of memory CD8 T cells in hepatitis C reinfection. Time point denoted: pre-reinfection, 55 to 20 weeks before reinfection detection. TCR sequencing was done directly ex vivo on sorted cells, without expansion in vitro. The method was immunoSEQ multiplex PCR; TCRdb's version includes in-frame clones alone and lacks a portion of them. The sample holds 50,000 or so clones, over 85% seen once. Sequencing input: naive CD8+ T cells sorted from blood. These receptor sequences come from a man in his late teens or twenties with hepatitis C virus infection.

The chain couples TRBV9 to TRBJ2-1; D might be TRBD2 (5 bases). Germline-derived CDR1 and CDR2 are SGDLS and YYNGEE. The CDR3 length is 15 residues. V was clipped by 2 bases and J by 4 bases, with 13 bases between them. The CDR3 sequence is CASSVGFRGYNEQFF. In DNA form, the CDR3 reads TGTGCCAGCAGCGTTGGCTTTCGGGGTTACAATGAGCAGTTCTTC. Using reference TRBV9 and TRBJ2-1 for the parts outside the CDR3, the full variable domain is DSGVTQTPKHLITATGQRVTLRCSPRSGDLSVYWYQQSLDQGLQFLIQYYNGEERAKGNILERFSAQQFPDLHSELNLSSLELGDSALYFCASSVGFRGYNEQFFGPGTRLTVL.

This clone was counted between two and nine times. The chain recombines TRBV6-6 with TRBJ1-1, with a weak D call TRBD1 (6 bases). This CDR3 is 14 amino acids long. Trimming took 6 bases from V and 0 from J, leaving 11 bases between them. Germline CDR1 is MNHNY and CDR2 is SVGAGI (reference sequence). The CDR3 here is CASSLTGMNTEAFF. DNA of the CDR3: TGTGCCAGCAGCCTGACAGGAATGAACACTGAAGCTTTCTTT.

V is TRBV9 and J is TRBJ2-5; 11 bases are a match to TRBD2. The J call may be incorrect, as the DNA end agrees better with TRBJ2-7. The CDR3 extends over 14 amino acids. CDR1 and CDR2 from the germline V gene are SGDLS and YYNGEE. The CDR3 coding sequence is TGTGCCAGCAGCGCCGGGACTAGCGGCTACGAGCAGTACTTC. Translation: CASSAGTSGYEQYF.

V usage is TRBV27 and J usage is TRBJ2-5; 7 bases are a match to TRBD2. This CDR3 contains 14 residues. Germline V lookup: CDR1 MNHEY, CDR2 SMNVEV (reference sequence). After removal of 6 bases from V and 2 bases from J, the junction contained 6 bases not matched to a gene. Here the CDR3 DNA reads TGTGCCAGCAGACCGGGACTAACACAAGAGACCCAGTACTTC. Translated, it gives CASRPGLTQETQYF.

This chain uses TRBV19 with TRBJ2-1; D might be TRBD2 (5 bases). Trimming pared 5 bases from V and 9 bases from J, leaving 8 bases between. Looked up from germline, CDR1 is LNHDA and CDR2 is SQIVND (reference sequence). CDR3 length: 11 amino acids. The CDR3, as DNA: TGTGCCAGTAGTTCTGGACTTGAGCAGTTCTTC. Residues: CASSSGLEQFF.

V gene TRBV7-9 combines with J gene TRBJ1-1; D is ambiguous. The germline V and J ends were trimmed by 0 bases and 6 bases, with 5 bases remaining between them. Germline V lookup: CDR1 SEHNR, CDR2 FQNEAQ (reference sequence). This CDR3 is built from 12 residues. This CDR3 reads CASSLALPEAFF. In DNA, the CDR3 is TGTGCCAGCAGCTTAGCGCTACCTGAAGCTTTCTTT.

Concerning this clone: Additional DNA sequences in this sample encode the identical CDR3. This chain connects TRBV28 to TRBJ2-7; D perhaps matches TRBD1 (6 bases). Germline V gene lookup returns CDR1 MDHEN and CDR2 SYDVKM. Trimming left V 6 bases short and J 5 bases short, with 17 bases between. There are 14 residues in the CDR3. In nucleotides, the CDR3 is TGTGCCAGCAGCTCGGACAGAGAGATGAACGAGCAGTACTTC. It encodes CASSSDREMNEQYF. Complete variable domain (other parts from reference TRBV28 and TRBJ2-7): DVKVTQSSRYLVKRTGEKVFLECVQDMDHENMFWYRQDPGLGLRLIYFSYDVKMKEKGDIPEGYSVSREKKERFSLILESASTNQTSMYLCASSSDREMNEQYFGPGTRLTVT.

J is TRBJ2-3 and V is TRBV2, with TRBD2 identical over 7 bases. The V gene end was trimmed by 7 bases and the J gene end by 2 bases; junction bases not matched to a gene: 3. In germline, CDR1 is SNHLY, CDR2 FYNNEI. The CDR3 covers 13 residues. This chain's CDR3 is CASIGLDTDTQYF. In DNA form, the CDR3 reads TGTGCCAGCATAGGACTAGACACAGATACGCAGTATTTT.

The V and J genes are TRBV7-6 and TRBJ2-5, with 7 nucleotides matching TRBD1. Unmatched junction bases numbered 8, after V lost 1 base and J lost 3 bases. In germline, CDR1 is SGHVS, CDR2 FNYEAQ. The CDR3 is made up of 16 amino acids. For the CDR3, the DNA is TGTGCCAGCAGCTTAGATGGTGCAGGGGGAGAAGAGACCCAGTACTTC. Residues: CASSLDGAGGEETQYF.

This chain links TRBV9 with TRBJ2-1, with D maybe TRBD2 (7 bases). There are 16 residues in the CDR3. Germline-derived CDR1 and CDR2 are SGDLS and YYNGEE. V dropped 1 base and J dropped 3 bases, with 14 bases sitting between them. In DNA, the CDR3 is TGTGCCAGCAGCGTATTTGGGGGGGCTCTCTACAATGAGCAGTTCTTC. This codes for CASSVFGGALYNEQFF.

This rearrangement joins TRBV27 to TRBJ1-1; D is possibly TRBD1 (5 bases). Germline CDR1 and CDR2: MNHEY and SMNVEV (reference sequence). CDR3 size: 17 residues. Deletions cut 3 bases from V and 2 bases from J, with 19 bases between. CDR3 region: CASSFTLPDRANTEAFF. In DNA form, the CDR3 reads TGTGCCAGCAGTTTCACCCTGCCCGACAGAGCCAACACTGAAGCTTTCTTT.

The CDR3 loop is CASSSLAGMVEQYF. CDR3 bases: TGTGCCAGCAGTTCACTAGCGGGAATGGTCGAGCAGTACTTC. The J gene is TRBJ2-7, the V gene TRBV27, with 10 positions matching TRBD2. Germline lookup yields CDR1 MNHEY and CDR2 SMNVEV (reference sequence). V lost 4 bases and J lost 6; bases outside the gene matches: 6. The CDR3 has 14 amino acids.

The V call is TRBV15, the J call TRBJ2-3; 8 positions match TRBD1. The CDR3 runs to 21 residues. Germline-derived CDR1 and CDR2 are LNHNV and YYDKDF (reference sequence). J gave up 0 bases and V 1 base, and 18 bases lay outside the gene matches. The CDR3 sequence: CATSRGLIGQGPLISTDTQYF. DNA of the CDR3: TGTGCCACCAGCAGAGGATTAATAGGACAGGGTCCGTTAATTAGCACAGATACGCAGTATTTT.

The V gene is TRBV19, the J gene TRBJ1-2, with D maybe TRBD1 (5 bases). Germline V gene sequence: CDR1 LNHDA, CDR2 SQIVND (reference sequence). V lost 5 bases and J lost 8, with 12 bases in between. The CDR3 consists of 12 residues. This CDR3 is CASSVSGFGYTF. The DNA of the CDR3 is TGTGCCAGTAGTGTTTCAGGGTTCGGCTACACCTTC.

The chain couples TRBV19 to TRBJ2-7, with 15 bases identical to TRBD2. The CDR3 is made up of 18 amino acids. The V gene end was trimmed by 3 bases and the J gene end by 4 bases; junction bases not matched to a gene: 10. Germline assignment: CDR1 LNHDA and CDR2 SQIVND (reference sequence). CDR3 amino acids: CASSIMGLAGGNQYEQYF. The CDR3 DNA reads as TGTGCCAGTAGTATTATGGGACTAGCGGGAGGCAATCAGTACGAGCAGTACTTC.

The chain employs TRBV11-2 and TRBJ1-3; D remains ambiguous. The DNA end lines up better with TRBJ2-2; the J call may be wrong. In germline, CDR1 is SGHAT, CDR2 FQNNGV. The CDR3 is made up of 14 amino acids. The CDR3 is CASSSIPNTGELFF. For the CDR3, the DNA is TGTGCCAGCAGCTCCATTCCGAACACCGGGGAGCTGTTTTTT.

The chain employs TRBV5-4 and TRBJ2-1, with 13 positions matching TRBD2. Germline V gene lookup returns CDR1 SGHNT and CDR2 YYREEE (reference sequence). With 4 bases clipped from V and 4 bases from J, the junction kept 11 bases outside the gene matches. The CDR3 is 18 amino acids. This CDR3 is CASSRDGWTSGSYNEQFF. For the CDR3, the DNA is TGTGCCAGCAGCCGCGATGGGTGGACTAGCGGGAGTTACAATGAGCAGTTCTTC.

This rearrangement joins TRBV5-4 to TRBJ2-3; the match to TRBD2 covers 7 bases. Germline assignment: CDR1 SGHNT and CDR2 YYREEE (reference sequence). CDR3 length equals 16 residues. V trimming: 4 bases; J trimming: 4 bases; junction bases outside the gene matches: 12. CDR3 sequence reads: CASSSASGERADTQYF. CDR3 bases: TGTGCCAGCAGCAGTGCTAGCGGTGAGCGCGCAGATACGCAGTATTTT.

The J gene is TRBJ1-5, the V gene TRBV19; a possible D gene is TRBD1 (6 bases). Trimming removed 9 bases from V and 2 bases from J, with 14 bases in between. CDR3 length: 14 amino acids. The germline V gene has CDR1 LNHDA and CDR2 SQIVND (reference sequence). The CDR3 bases are TGTGCCAGCAAGGTGGGGGCCGGCAATCAGCCCCAGCATTTT. As protein: CASKVGAGNQPQHF. Together with reference TRBV19 and TRBJ1-5, the CDR3 gives the full variable domain: DGGITQSPKYLFRKEGQNVTLSCEQNLNHDAMYWYRQDPGQGLRLIYYSQIVNDFQKGDIAEGYSVSREKKESFPLTVTSAQKNPTAFYLCASKVGAGNQPQHFGDGTRLSIL.

This rearrangement joins TRBV5-1 to TRBJ2-3; D gene uncertain. CDR1 is SGHRS, CDR2 YFSETQ, per germline. The CDR3 covers 13 residues. The V end lost 5 bases, the J end lost 3 bases, and 10 bases lay between the germline ends. CDR3 in amino acids: CASSRVGTDTQYF. CDR3 nucleotides: TGCGCCAGCAGTCGGGTTGGTACAGATACGCAGTATTTT.

As concerns this clone: Other DNA sequences in this sample translate to the same CDR3. This chain links TRBV6-5 with TRBJ2-3, with TRBD2 matching over 10 bases. CDR3 length: 16 residues. V dropped 0 bases and J dropped 5; count of bases not matched to a gene: 5. Germline loops: CDR1 MNHEY, CDR2 SVGAGI. The CDR3 is CASSYSASGGLDTQYF. The CDR3 region has the DNA TGTGCCAGCAGTTACTCGGCTAGCGGGGGCCTAGATACGCAGTATTTT.

The chain couples TRBV7-8 to TRBJ2-5; D not resolved. The CDR3 totals 13 residues. CDR1 is SGHVS, CDR2 FQNEAQ, per germline. The V end was cut by 5 bases, the J end by 1 base, with 8 bases between. The CDR3 DNA follows: TGTGCCAGCAGCCCGAGTCCCCAAGAGACCCAGTACTTC. As protein: CASSPSPQETQYF. Full variable domain (remainder filled in from reference TRBV7-8 and TRBJ2-5): GAGVSQSPRYKVAKRGQDVALRCDPISGHVSLFWYQQALGQGPEFLTYFQNEAQLDKSGLPSDRFFAERPEGSVSTLKIQRTQQEDSAVYLCASSPSPQETQYFGPGTRLLVL.

The chain links TRBV2 to TRBJ2-1; TRBD2 matches 7 bases. The CDR3 loop spans 16 amino acids. Germline CDR1 SNHLY, CDR2 FYNNEI. V dropped 4 bases and J dropped 10; count of bases not matched to a gene: 16. The CDR3 spells CASSALGAGRGSEQFF. The CDR3 DNA sequence: TGTGCCAGCAGTGCTCTCGGGGCAGGGAGGGGTTCAGAGCAGTTCTTC.

This chain connects TRBV6-1 to TRBJ2-7, with unresolved D. CDR3 size: 15 residues. Trimming took off 1 base at V and 2 bases at J, with 12 bases between the two ends. Germline assignment: CDR1 MNHNS and CDR2 SASEGT. CDR3 sequence: CASSEGHSSTYEQYV. The CDR3 DNA reads as TGTGCCAGCAGTGAAGGGCACAGCTCTACCTACGAGCAGTACGTC.

The gene calls are TRBV10-1 and TRBJ2-1; 14 nucleotides match TRBD2. Per the germline V gene, CDR1 is WNHNN and CDR2 is SYGVQD (reference sequence). The CDR3 is 17 amino acids. V lost 6 bases and J lost 7; bases outside the gene matches: 11. The CDR3 DNA sequence: TGCGCCAGCAGCGCATGGACTAGCGGGGGGAAAGAGAATGAGCAGTTCTTC. Its translation is CASSAWTSGGKENEQFF.

The V call is TRBV5-4, the J call TRBJ2-7; TRBD1 is a possible D gene (5 bases). The CDR3 consists of 12 residues. Trimming removed 2 bases from V and 6 bases from J, with 9 bases in between. CDR1 SGHNT and CDR2 YYREEE come from the germline V gene (reference sequence). The CDR3 reads CASSLKGFEQYF. CDR3 in DNA: TGTGCCAGCAGCTTAAAGGGGTTCGAGCAGTACTTC. Combining the CDR3 with reference TRBV5-4 and TRBJ2-7 gives the whole variable domain ETGVTQSPTHLIKTRGQQVTLRCSSQSGHNTVSWYQQALGQGPQFIFQYYREEENGRGNFPPRFSGLQFPNYSSELNVNALELDDSALYLCASSLKGFEQYFGPGTRLTVT.

The rearrangement joins TRBV4-1 to TRBJ1-2, with 8 bases fitting TRBD1. V trimming: 6 bases; J trimming: 10 bases; junction bases outside the gene matches: 16. Germline CDR1 is MGHRA and CDR2 is YSYEKL. The CDR3 covers 15 residues. The CDR3 loop reads CASSKLPGQDPDYTF. The CDR3 DNA reads TGCGCCAGCAGTAAACTACCGGGACAGGACCCTGACTACACCTTC.

With regard to this clone: Different DNA sequences within this sample yield the same CDR3. This chain connects TRBV27 to TRBJ2-7; D is possibly TRBD2 (5 bases). The V end was cut by 0 bases, the J end by 1 base, with 7 bases between. The CDR3 sequence is 14 residues long. Germline V gene lookup returns CDR1 MNHEY and CDR2 SMNVEV (reference sequence). CDR3 bases: TGTGCCAGCAGTTTATCTCGCGGGTCCTACGAGCAGTACTTC. It yields the protein CASSLSRGSYEQYF.

The gene calls are TRBV6-5 and TRBJ1-3; no firm D call. Germline-derived CDR1 and CDR2 are MNHEY and SVGAGI. V lost 4 bases and J 0 bases, leaving 7 bases between the germline ends. The CDR3 sequence is 14 residues long. The CDR3, as DNA: TGTGCCAGCAGTTCTTTCAGCTCTGGAAACACCATATATTTT. Translated: CASSSFSSGNTIYF.